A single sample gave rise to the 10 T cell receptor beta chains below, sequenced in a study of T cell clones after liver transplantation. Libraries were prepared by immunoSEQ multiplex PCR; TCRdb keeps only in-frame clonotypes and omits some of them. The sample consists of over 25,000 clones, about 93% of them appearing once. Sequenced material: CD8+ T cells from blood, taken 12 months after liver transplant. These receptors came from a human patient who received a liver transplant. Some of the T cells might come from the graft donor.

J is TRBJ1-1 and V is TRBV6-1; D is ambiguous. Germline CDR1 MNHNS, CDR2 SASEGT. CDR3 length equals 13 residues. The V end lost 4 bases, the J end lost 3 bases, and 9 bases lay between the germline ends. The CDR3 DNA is TGTGCCAGCAGTGTTTGGGTTCACACTGAAGCTTTCTTT. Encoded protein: CASSVWVHTEAFF.

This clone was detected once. The CDR3 DNA follows: TGTGCCAGCAGCTTAGGACAGACTAACTATGGCTACACCTTC. Translated: CASSLGQTNYGYTF. This chain joins TRBV7-9 and TRBJ1-2; tentatively, D is TRBD1 (5 bases). The CDR3 extends over 14 amino acids. Germline CDR1 SEHNR, CDR2 FQNEAQ (reference sequence). Between the trimmed V and J ends, which lost 1 base and 0 bases, there was a span of 6 bases.

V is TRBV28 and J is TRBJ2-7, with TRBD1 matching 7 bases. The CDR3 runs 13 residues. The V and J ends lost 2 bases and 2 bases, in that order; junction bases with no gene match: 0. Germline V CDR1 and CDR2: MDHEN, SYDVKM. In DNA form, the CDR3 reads TGTGCCAGCAGTTTAGGGACAGCCTACGAGCAGTACTTC. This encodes CASSLGTAYEQYF. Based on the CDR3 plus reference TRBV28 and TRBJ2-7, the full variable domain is DVKVTQSSRYLVKRTGEKVFLECVQDMDHENMFWYRQDPGLGLRLIYFSYDVKMKEKGDIPEGYSVSREKKERFSLILESASTNQTSMYLCASSLGTAYEQYFGPGTRLTVT.

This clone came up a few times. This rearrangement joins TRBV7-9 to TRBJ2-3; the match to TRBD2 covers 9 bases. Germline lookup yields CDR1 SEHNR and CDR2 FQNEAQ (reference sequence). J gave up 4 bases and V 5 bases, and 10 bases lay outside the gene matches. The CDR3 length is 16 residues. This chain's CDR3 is CASSPRGGRDADTQYF. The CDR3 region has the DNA TGTGCCAGCAGCCCTCGGGGCGGGAGGGACGCAGATACGCAGTATTTT.

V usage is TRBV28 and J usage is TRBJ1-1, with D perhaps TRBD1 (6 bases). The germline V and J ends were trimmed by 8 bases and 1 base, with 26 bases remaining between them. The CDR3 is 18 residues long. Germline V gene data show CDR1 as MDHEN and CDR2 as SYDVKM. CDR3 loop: CASGFYARGARGNTEAFF. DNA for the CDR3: TGTGCCAGCGGCTTCTACGCTAGGGGGGCCCGAGGGAACACTGAAGCTTTCTTT.

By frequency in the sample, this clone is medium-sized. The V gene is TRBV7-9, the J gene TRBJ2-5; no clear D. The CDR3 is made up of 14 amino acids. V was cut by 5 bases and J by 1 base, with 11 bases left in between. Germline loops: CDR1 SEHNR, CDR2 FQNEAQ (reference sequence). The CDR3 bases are TGTGCCAGCAGCCCACCTGGGTTCCAAGAGACCCAGTACTTC. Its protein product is CASSPPGFQETQYF.

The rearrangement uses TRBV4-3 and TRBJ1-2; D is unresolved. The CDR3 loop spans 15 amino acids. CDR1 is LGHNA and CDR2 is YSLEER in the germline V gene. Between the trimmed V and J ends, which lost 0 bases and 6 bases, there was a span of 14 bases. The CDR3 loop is CASSQDRNQVDGYTF. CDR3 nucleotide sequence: TGCGCCAGCAGCCAAGATAGAAACCAGGTCGATGGCTACACCTTC.

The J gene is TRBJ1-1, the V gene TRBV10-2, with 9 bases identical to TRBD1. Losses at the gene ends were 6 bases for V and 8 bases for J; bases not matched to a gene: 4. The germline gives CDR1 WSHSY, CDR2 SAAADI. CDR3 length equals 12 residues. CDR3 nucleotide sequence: TGCGCCAGCAGAACAGGGGGCTTGGAAGCTTTCTTT. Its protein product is CASRTGGLEAFF.

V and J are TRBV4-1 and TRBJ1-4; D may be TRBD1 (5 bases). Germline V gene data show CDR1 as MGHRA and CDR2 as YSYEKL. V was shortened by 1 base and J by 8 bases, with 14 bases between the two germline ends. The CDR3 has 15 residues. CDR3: CASSQAPWGGEKLFF. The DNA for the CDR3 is TGCGCCAGCAGCCAAGCTCCGTGGGGGGGGGAAAAACTGTTTTTT.

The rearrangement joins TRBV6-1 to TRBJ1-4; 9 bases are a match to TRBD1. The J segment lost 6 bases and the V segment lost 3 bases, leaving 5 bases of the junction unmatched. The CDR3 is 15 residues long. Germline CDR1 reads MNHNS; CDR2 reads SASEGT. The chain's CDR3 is CASSDDRTGDEKLFF. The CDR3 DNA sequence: TGTGCCAGCAGTGATGACCGGACAGGGGATGAAAAACTGTTTTTT.